This TCR beta chain was recorded in a study of OX40 agonist ivuxolimab in advanced cancers. The germline V gene has CDR1 MNHEY and CDR2 SMNVEV (reference sequence). The length of the CDR3 is 14 residues. After removal of 5 bases from V and 4 bases from J, the junction contained 3 bases not matched to a gene. The assay was immunoSEQ multiplex PCR, and TCRdb's table has in-frame clones only and misses some. The sample gives about 71,000 clones, 94% of which show up once; around 14% is in the top ten. Here the sequenced sample was CD4+ or CD8+ T cells sorted from blood, taken in a trial of the OX40 agonist ivuxolimab. The rearrangement joins TRBV27 to TRBJ2-5; 11 bases align to TRBD2. The receptor was isolated from an adult with an advanced solid tumor such as melanoma, head and neck, liver or kidney cancer. CDR3 sequence: CASSTGTSGETQYF. The CDR3 DNA reads TGTGCCAGCAGTACCGGGACTAGCGGAGAGACCCAGTACTTC.